This entry features one T cell receptor beta chain sequence. Its antigen target is currently unknown. Base-call qualities are not available, and no considerably larger clone is one nucleotide away. The donors were healthy, HIV-negative adults with no recently reported acute infections or vaccinations. Every donor was a Caucasian adult residing in Nashville, Tennessee, USA. CD4+ T cells were enriched by magnetic negative selection; naive cells were then positively selected on CD45RA, and the negative fraction formed the memory subset. After blood collection by leukapheresis, PBMCs were isolated using Ficoll-Histopaque density gradient centrifugation and then cryopreserved in the vapor phase of liquid nitrogen. Analytical flow cytometry was used to check the purity and quantity of every magnetically sorted T cell population. Each sorted fraction had its genomic DNA isolated and then quantified by UV absorbance on a Nanodrop 2000c.

This record belongs to a study of shared clonotypes between healthy human individuals (dated by TCRdb to about 2020). As for the study more broadly: The cohort included a few men and a couple of women between 18 and 49 years of age. Per donor, three plates each were used for CD4 naive and CD4 memory, two for CD8 naive, and one for CD8 memory. Blood TCR repertoires of about 5 healthy adults were deeply sequenced to estimate repertoire size and the extent of clonotype sharing between individuals. To increase sequencing depth and limit assay-specific biases, TCR repertoire library preparation and sequencing were carried out by different laboratories using diverse techniques. Per donor, leukapheresis produced somewhere between about 0.85 and 9.5 billion PBMCs. The study at large found these results: Because the study included a small number of donors, the genetic and exposure-history diversity represented was limited. Sampling was limited to blood, and TCR repertoires in tissue likely differ from TCR repertoires in blood. Larger estimated clonotype richness was generally found for naive subsets than for memory subsets. Based on pairwise subsampling, the degree of clonotype sharing among donors was expected to be affected by sequencing depth. Even with the large sequencing depth, rarefaction of the sorted-subset datasets indicated that sequencing was incomplete. Across a few donors, about 5% of naive CD4, roughly 3.4% of naive CD8, approximately 2.5% of memory CD4, and 0.4% of memory CD8 clonotypes were shared. Higher generation probabilities were observed for clonotypes shared by all four sorted-subset donors than for non-shared clonotypes.

TCR CDR3 regions were amplified from genomic DNA by multiplex PCR using the deep immunoSEQ assay. Extracted genomic DNA from each cell subset was spread evenly across all wells of several immunoSEQ 96-well plates, with each plate serving as a replicate. For sorted subsets, approximately 0.2 ug of genomic DNA, equivalent to 25,000 to 30,000 T cell genomes, went into each replicate PCR. Purified libraries were quantified with a Qubit 3.0 fluorometer, sized on a Bioanalyzer 2100, and re-quantified with the KAPA Library Quantification kit. Every immunoSEQ 96-well plate was sequenced on a separate single-read 150-cycle Illumina NextSeq 550 flow cell. From the authors' description of their analysis: The immunoSEQ output contained only junctional sequences without quality scores, so filtering could not match that applied to full-length reads. Sequences were annotated with PyIR, a Python wrapper for IgBLAST v1.9, using IMGT germline references to assign V/J genes and CDR3. Reads with weak V/J assignments (E-value above 1e-6), missing CDR3, stop codons, out-of-frame junctions, or ambiguous translated residues were removed. A V3J clonotype was defined by an identical inferred V gene, J gene, and CDR3 amino acid sequence. Percentage overlap between repertoires was calculated by dividing the number of shared unique clonotypes by the size of the smaller repertoire. RTK rarefaction, the Chao1 estimator, and Recon v2.1 estimates of unobserved clonotypes were used to assess repertoire richness. Generation probabilities for all TCRbeta clonotypes obtained by the gDNA method from several donors were computed using OLGA. TCRdb's version of the immuneACCESS table is confined to in-frame rearrangements and falls short of the full clone set. An unresolved V gene accounts for under half of the shortfall where checked; the remainder is of unknown origin. V and J calls and clone size are those listed in that table; D and trimming were worked out from the DNA. The sample table records 2,100,000 or so clones; approximately 95% of these occur just once. Together, the top ten hold over 0.1% of the sample.

According to the germline V gene, CDR1 reads MDHEN and CDR2 reads SYDVKM. The CDR3, cysteine through phenylalanine, is 14 amino acids long. The kept DNA is CDR3 alone, 42 bases in frame from the first base. V lost 3 bases and J lost 5 bases; the stretch between them is 10 bases long. This TCR came from a man between 18 and 35 years old in good health. The sequenced sample consisted of naive CD4+ T cells sorted from blood. Taken with the paper, the label for cell subset or site translates to: CD45RA+ positively selected. The sequence is built from TRBV28 and TRBJ2-2; the D gene is possibly TRBD1 or TRBD2, with 6 bases matching each. In nucleotides, the sequence is TGTGCCAGCAGTTTGTGGGGGGCTACCGGGGAGCTGTTTTTT. It translates as CASSLWGATGELFF.